The next 29 T cell receptor beta chains were all read from a single sample in a study of T cell changes during pregnancy in multiple sclerosis. Profiling relied on immunoSEQ multiplex PCR, and the TCRdb table lists in-frame clones only, not all of them. Counted here are approximately 92,000 clones, approximately 93% occurring once; the ten biggest clones make up 0.99%. The sample consisted of peripheral blood, taken after pregnancy. These receptors came from a female donor with multiple sclerosis, enrolled in a pregnancy study.

The CDR3 is CASKRDSSDEKLFF. The CDR3 bases are TGTGCCAGCAAGCGGGACTCCTCGGATGAAAAACTGTTTTTT. This chain links TRBV6-4 with TRBJ1-4, with D possibly TRBD1 on 5 matching bases. This CDR3 contains 14 residues. With 7 bases removed from V and 6 bases from J, the gap between germline ends came to 15 bases. The germline CDR1 and CDR2 sequences are MRHNA and SNTAGT.

This chain links TRBV18 with TRBJ2-7; weak D call: TRBD2 (5 bases). The CDR3 runs 13 residues. In germline, CDR1 is KGHSH, CDR2 LQKENI. Trimming stripped 2 bases from V and 7 bases from J, with 12 bases between. The CDR3 here is CASSPSPSGEQYF. CDR3 DNA: TGTGCCAGCTCACCATCCCCCTCGGGGGAGCAGTACTTC.

The chain has TRBV27 and TRBJ2-1, with D perhaps matching TRBD1 (6 bases). V was clipped by 1 base and J by 1 base, with 14 bases between them. This CDR3 spans 17 amino acids. Germline-derived CDR1 and CDR2 are MNHEY and SMNVEV (reference sequence). The CDR3 DNA sequence: TGTGCCAGCAGTTTATATCCGGGACAAGGATCCTACAATGAGCAGTTCTTC. As protein: CASSLYPGQGSYNEQFF.

In this sample, this clone turned up once. J is TRBJ2-5 and V is TRBV6-1; 11 positions agree with TRBD2. Looked up from germline, CDR1 is MNHNS and CDR2 is SASEGT. CDR3 length equals 16 residues. The trim removed 2 bases at V and 3 bases at J, leaving 5 bases unmatched. CDR3 bases: TGTGCCAGCAGTGAAAGGGCTAGCGGGAGGAAAGAGACCCAGTACTTC. It specifies CASSERASGRKETQYF.

This clone has a single count. V gene TRBV28 combines with J gene TRBJ2-2; D is ambiguous. In germline, CDR1 is MDHEN, CDR2 SYDVKM. Between the trimmed V and J ends, which lost 8 bases and 1 base, there was a span of 11 bases. This CDR3 has 14 residues. The CDR3 sequence: CASHGPVNTGELFF. DNA of the CDR3: TGTGCCAGCCATGGGCCAGTGAACACCGGGGAGCTGTTTTTT.

This chain joins TRBV7-9 and TRBJ1-2, with D uncertain. Germline V gives CDR1 SEHNR, CDR2 FQNEAQ (reference sequence). V was shortened by 3 bases and J by 6 bases, with 11 bases between the two germline ends. The CDR3 length is 13 residues. The CDR3 nucleotides read TGTGCCAGCAGCTTGTTGTTATCTCATGGCTACACCTTC. It codes for CASSLLLSHGYTF.

This rearrangement joins TRBV27 to TRBJ1-1; 10 bases fit TRBD1. The CDR3 covers 16 residues. Per the germline V gene, CDR1 is MNHEY and CDR2 is SMNVEV (reference sequence). Trimming removed 5 bases from V and 4 bases from J; junction bases left unmatched: 10. CDR3 region: CASSPLDRGPLTEAFF. CDR3 DNA sequence: TGTGCCAGCAGTCCTCTCGACAGGGGGCCTCTCACTGAAGCTTTCTTT.

The chain's CDR3 is CASSAGLQLAKNIQYF. The CDR3 region has the DNA TGTGCCAGCAGTGCGGGACTACAGTTAGCCAAAAACATTCAGTACTTC. V is TRBV6-6 and J is TRBJ2-4, with TRBD2 matching over 7 bases. This CDR3 contains 16 residues. Trimming took 5 bases from V and 0 from J; bases not matched to a gene: 7. The germline V gene has CDR1 MNHNY and CDR2 SVGAGI (reference sequence).

Points on this clone: Other nucleotide sequences in the sample specify the same CDR3. The chain combines TRBV27 with TRBJ2-7; a weak D match, TRBD2 (5 bases). The germline V and J ends were trimmed by 2 bases and 2 bases, with 7 bases remaining between them. The germline V gene has CDR1 MNHEY and CDR2 SMNVEV (reference sequence). This CDR3 spans 13 amino acids. The CDR3 DNA sequence: TGTGCCAGCAGTTTAGGGGAGACCTACGAGCAGTACTTC. The encoded protein is CASSLGETYEQYF.

The chain recombines TRBV4-3 with TRBJ1-1; TRBD1 agrees at 7 bases. V lost 2 bases, J lost 5 bases, and 8 bases stayed unmatched. This CDR3 is 15 amino acids long. Germline V lookup: CDR1 LGHNA, CDR2 YSLEER. CDR3 in DNA: TGCGCCAGCAGCCAAAAACCAGGGGGGAGGACTGAAGCTTTCTTT. This codes for CASSQKPGGRTEAFF.

The genes are TRBV19 and TRBJ2-7, with 10 positions matching TRBD1. V was pared by 5 bases and J by 2 bases, with 3 bases of the junction left unmatched. In germline, CDR1 is LNHDA, CDR2 SQIVND (reference sequence). The CDR3 has 14 amino acids. The CDR3 spells CASSGGTGAYEQYF. The CDR3 DNA sequence: TGTGCCAGTAGTGGGGGGACAGGGGCCTACGAGCAGTACTTC.

The chain recombines TRBV6-1 with TRBJ2-2; no clear D. With 8 bases removed from V and 6 bases from J, the gap between germline ends came to 13 bases. This CDR3 has 13 residues. The germline gives CDR1 MNHNS, CDR2 SASEGT. Written as DNA, the CDR3 is TGTGCCAGCCCCAAACTAAAGGCCGGGGAGCTGTTTTTT. This sequence encodes CASPKLKAGELFF.

This chain joins TRBV9 and TRBJ2-2, with 9 bases lining up with TRBD2. Germline V gene data show CDR1 as SGDLS and CDR2 as YYNGEE. V gave up 0 bases and J gave up 4 bases; unmatched junction bases: 4. This CDR3 comprises 16 residues. This CDR3 is CASSVGASGATGELFF. CDR3 in DNA: TGTGCCAGCAGCGTAGGCGCTAGCGGGGCCACCGGGGAGCTGTTTTTT. Looking up the rest from reference TRBV9 and TRBJ2-2 gives the full variable domain: DSGVTQTPKHLITATGQRVTLRCSPRSGDLSVYWYQQSLDQGLQFLIQYYNGEERAKGNILERFSAQQFPDLHSELNLSSLELGDSALYFCASSVGASGATGELFFGEGSRLTVL.

The genes are TRBV6-6 and TRBJ2-7; the match to TRBD2 covers 10 bases. Trimming removed 5 bases from V and 4 bases from J; junction bases left unmatched: 5. This CDR3 contains 14 residues. CDR1 and CDR2 from the germline V gene are MNHNY and SVGAGI (reference sequence). The CDR3 sequence is CASSTSSGGYEQYF. DNA of the CDR3: TGTGCCAGCAGTACCTCTAGCGGGGGTTACGAGCAGTACTTC.

V gene TRBV10-1 combines with J gene TRBJ2-3; a possible D gene is TRBD2 (5 bases). The CDR3 sequence is 14 residues long. The V end lost 2 bases, the J end lost 1 base, and 7 bases lay between the germline ends. CDR1 and CDR2 from the germline V gene are WNHNN and SYGVQD (reference sequence). CDR3 sequence (DNA): TGCGCCAGCAGTGAGACTAGGGGCACAGATACGCAGTATTTT. Amino acids: CASSETRGTDTQYF.

This chain links TRBV6-1 with TRBJ1-5, with TRBD1 matching over 8 bases. The CDR3 runs 16 residues. Germline V gives CDR1 MNHNS, CDR2 SASEGT. J gave up 0 bases and V 1 base, and 2 bases lay outside the gene matches. The DNA of the CDR3 is TGTGCCAGCAGTGAAGGGACAGGGTATAGCAATCAGCCCCAGCATTTT. Translation gives CASSEGTGYSNQPQHF.

The chain joins TRBV28 to TRBJ2-1, with D perhaps matching TRBD2 (6 bases). Germline V gene data show CDR1 as MDHEN and CDR2 as SYDVKM. The V end lost 7 bases, the J end lost 6 bases, and 10 bases lay between the germline ends. This CDR3 is 12 amino acids long. The CDR3 DNA reads TGTGCCAGCACGCGACTAGGCAATGAGCAGTTCTTC. This translates into CASTRLGNEQFF.

The V gene is TRBV30, the J gene TRBJ1-3; 11 bases agree with TRBD1. This CDR3 contains 16 residues. Germline values: CDR1 GTSNPN, CDR2 SVGIG (reference sequence). Trimming cost V 2 bases and J 4 bases; bases outside gene matches: 7. The CDR3 spells CAWSPWTGGKGNTIYF. Written as DNA, the CDR3 is TGTGCCTGGAGTCCCTGGACAGGGGGCAAGGGAAACACCATATATTTT.

V is TRBV5-5 and J is TRBJ2-1, with no clear D. The CDR3 loop spans 14 amino acids. Deletions cut 0 bases from V and 5 bases from J, with 9 bases between. Germline CDR1 is SGHKS and CDR2 is YYEKEE (reference sequence). The CDR3 coding sequence is TGTGCCAGCAGCTTGGGAGGTGCAGACAATGAGCAGTTCTTC. Its translation is CASSLGGADNEQFF. Filled out from reference TRBV5-5 and TRBJ2-1, the complete variable domain reads DAGVTQSPTHLIKTRGQQVTLRCSPISGHKSVSWYQQVLGQGPQFIFQYYEKEERGRGNFPDRFSARQFPNYSSELNVNALLLGDSALYLCASSLGGADNEQFFGPGTRLTVL.

V and J are TRBV6-6 and TRBJ2-7; 9 nucleotides align to TRBD2. The CDR3 runs to 16 residues. Unmatched junction bases numbered 12, after V lost 8 bases and J lost 1 base. CDR1 and CDR2 (germline): MNHNY, SVGAGI (reference sequence). The CDR3 DNA reads as TGTGCCAGCCAAGAGACCGGGACTAGCAGTTCCTACGAGCAGTACTTC. Translated: CASQETGTSSSYEQYF.

The chain joins TRBV6-4 to TRBJ2-2; TRBD2 matches at 8 bases. Trimming removed 6 bases from V and 3 bases from J; junction bases left unmatched: 3. Germline V gene data show CDR1 as MRHNA and CDR2 as SNTAGT. The CDR3 is 14 residues long. The CDR3 is CASRGLAHTGELFF. CDR3 DNA: TGTGCCAGCAGAGGACTAGCACACACCGGGGAGCTGTTTTTT.

The CDR3 sequence: CASTPFTGTPYF. CDR3 DNA: TGTGCCAGCACCCCCTTCACCGGGACACCTTACTTC. The J gene is TRBJ2-7, the V gene TRBV28, with D perhaps TRBD1 (6 bases). With 7 bases removed from V and 13 bases from J, the gap between germline ends came to 20 bases. CDR1 is MDHEN, CDR2 SYDVKM, per germline. The CDR3 extends over 12 amino acids.

CDR3 coding DNA: TGCGCCAGCAGCCAAACGGGACAGGGCTACGAGCAGTACTTC. Translated: CASSQTGQGYEQYF. The gene calls are TRBV4-1 and TRBJ2-5; 9 bases map to TRBD1. The last part of the DNA fits TRBJ2-7 better; the J call may be wrong. CDR1 and CDR2 from the germline V gene are MGHRA and YSYEKL. This CDR3 has 14 residues.

This clone was seen a few times. This rearrangement joins TRBV10-1 to TRBJ2-7, with TRBD2 matching 9 bases. Trimming removed 11 bases from V and 4 bases from J; junction bases left unmatched: 9. The germline V gene encodes CDR1 WNHNN and CDR2 SYGVQD (reference sequence). The CDR3 loop spans 13 amino acids. The CDR3 here is CASNSGSSYEQYF. CDR3 nucleotides: TGCGCCTCAAATAGCGGGAGTTCTTACGAGCAGTACTTC.

This chain connects TRBV19 to TRBJ2-1, with D unresolved. Trimming took 5 bases from V and 6 from J, leaving 11 bases between them. CDR3 size: 13 residues. Germline V gene lookup returns CDR1 LNHDA and CDR2 SQIVND (reference sequence). Here the CDR3 DNA reads TGTGCCAGTAGTTTTGGCCCCTTCAATGAGCAGTTCTTC. Protein product: CASSFGPFNEQFF.

This chain connects TRBV12-2 to TRBJ2-7; the table assigns TRBD1, which was not confirmed against the DNA. TRBV12-2 is marked as a pseudogene. The CDR3 sequence is 15 residues long. The CDR3 region has the DNA TGTGCAAGTCGTTCCCAGGGCCTCCTTTTCTACGAGCAGTACTTC. Amino acid sequence: CASRSQGLLFYEQYF.

The V and J genes are TRBV19 and TRBJ2-2; 10 bases fit TRBD2. The germline gives CDR1 LNHDA, CDR2 SQIVND (reference sequence). The CDR3 is 16 residues long. Trimming at V came to 7 bases and at J to 4 bases, leaving 9 bases not matched to a gene. The CDR3 DNA sequence: TGTGCCAGTATGGACCCCAGCGGGAGGGCCACCGGGGAGCTGTTTTTT. Translation gives CASMDPSGRATGELFF.

The chain employs TRBV9 and TRBJ2-2; no clear D gene. Trimming took off 1 base at V and 7 bases at J, with 5 bases between the two ends. Germline V gene sequence: CDR1 SGDLS, CDR2 YYNGEE. CDR3 size: 12 residues. The CDR3 region has the DNA TGTGCCAGCAGCGTAATCAACGGGGAGCTGTTTTTT. Its protein product is CASSVINGELFF.

CDR3 loop: CASRPGGQVGNIQYF. The CDR3 DNA reads TGTGCCAGCAGGCCAGGGGGACAGGTTGGAAACATTCAGTACTTC. V gene TRBV27 combines with J gene TRBJ2-4, with 8 nucleotides matching TRBD1. V lost 6 bases and J lost 6; bases outside the gene matches: 10. Germline CDR1 reads MNHEY; CDR2 reads SMNVEV (reference sequence). The CDR3 is made up of 15 amino acids.